This T cell receptor beta chain was captured by sequencing in a study of control samples from healthy donors and cancer patients. The table came from immunoSEQ multiplex PCR; TCRdb's copy has only in-frame clones and leaves some out. The repertoire holds 120,000 to 150,000 clones, with about 91% as singletons. CDR1 is MNHEY, CDR2 SMNVEV, per germline (reference sequence). V was pared by 4 bases and J by 0 bases, with 5 bases of the junction left unmatched. CDR3 length equals 15 residues. The rearrangement uses TRBV27 and TRBJ2-7, with 8 bases aligning to TRBD2. The material sequenced was blood. The sequence was obtained from a man under 40 in good health. The CDR3 sequence: CASSWGSGSSYEQYF. The CDR3, as DNA: TGTGCCAGCAGTTGGGGAAGCGGGAGCTCCTACGAGCAGTACTTC.